This T cell receptor (beta chain) was obtained from a study of blood T cell repertoires in COVID-19. Study details: Collection of acute and convalescent COVID-19 samples took place in the United States, Italy and Spain.

The repertoire was sequenced with immunoSEQ multiplex PCR; TCRdb's copy has only in-frame clones and lacks some. The profile shows 50,000 or so clones, 87% of them singletons. Germline values: CDR1 KGHDR, CDR2 SFDVKD. V was pared by 4 bases and J by 7 bases, with 19 bases between. The CDR3 has 16 amino acids. Sequenced input: peripheral blood. This sequence was found in a human donor with active COVID-19. The donor label of this sample is uncertain. The V and J genes are TRBV24-1 and TRBJ2-1; possible D gene TRBD2, 6 bases. CDR3 loop: CATSDRRVSGRNEQFF. DNA of the CDR3: TGTGCCACCAGTGACCGGAGGGTATCAGGGCGAAATGAGCAGTTCTTC.